This T cell receptor (beta chain) comes out of a study of metastatic and nonmetastatic thyroid tumors (dated by TCRdb to 2020 to 2021). Looking at the study overall: For patients with malignant and with benign thyroid disease, the researchers compared repertoires between peripheral blood samples and tumor or nodule tissue samples. Findings and caveats that apply to the study as a whole: In both blood and tumor samples, malignant tumors were reported to have significantly higher TCR beta diversity than benign nodules.

Receptors were amplified or captured by PCR. TCRdb names Illumina HiSeq 4000 as the instrument used. High-throughput sequencing was used to profile the TCR beta-chain CDR3 region of every patient. The study's processing was this. The researchers built a classifier to tell apart papillary thyroid cancer patients with distant metastasis, based on CDR3 differences among clinicopathological groups. The Shannon index was used to assess repertoire diversity, and the Morisita-Horn index was used to assess tumor-blood repertoire similarity. Through fastp at Q25 and MiXCR, TCRdb rebuilt clones from the public reads, retaining in-frame beta chains. TCRdb's processing, not the study's, gives the V and J calls here. The sample table lists tens of thousands of clones, roughly 18% of them with a count of one. Over 6% of the sample is held by the ten biggest clonotypes. In the germline V gene, CDR1 corresponds to MNHNS and CDR2 to SASEGT. V gives up 6 bases and J gives up 0 bases, and the segment between their germline ends measures 15 bases. Inclusive of the bounding cysteine and phenylalanine, the CDR3 is 15 residues long. Only the CDR3 DNA is retained, 45 bases long and in frame from the first base.

Before undergoing thyroid surgery, none of the patients had been given any kind of treatment. Using T-cell receptor beta sequencing, the researchers looked back retrospectively at clinical samples from patients, gathered between about 2011 and 2019. There are a few counts of this clone. The target of this receptor is not known. Base qualities were left out, and no much larger clone turns up one base away. The sample was blood. The clonotype comes from a female donor with papillary thyroid cancer or a benign thyroid nodule (not recorded which). Some clones in this sample may be carry-over from other donors' samples. Here the chain combines TRBV6-1 and TRBJ2-7; the D gene is perhaps TRBD1, on 7 matching bases. The CDR3 region reads CASSGGQYHSYEQYF. The nucleotides read TGTGCCAGCAGCGGGGGACAGTACCACTCCTACGAGCAGTACTTC.